Listed below are T cell receptor beta chains from one sample, sequenced in a study of molecular identifiers for immune sequencing clone quantification. TCRdb passed the PCR reads through MiXCR, listing each CDR3 protein once. The repertoire has some 650,000 distinct CDR3 sequences, about 20% of them found once; the top ten carry roughly 0.85%. The sequencing input was naive CD8+ T cells from blood, with Jurkat cell RNA spiked in. The receptors shown here come from a human donor in good health. Some libraries in this study had Jurkat cell RNA spiked in. Both conserved end residues are part of each CDR3. Fields, in order: V gene, clone size, J gene, D gene, CDR3 DNA, CDR3 protein. The D gene is left open where the match is weak. Clone size is given for some rows only: seen once, a few or many times, or a class if the clone is expanded.

TRBV19	few	TRBJ1-4	TRBD1	TGTGCCAGTTGGGCTGGCCAGGGGGAGGCAACTAATGAAAAACTGTTTTTT	CASWAGQGEATNEKLFF
TRBV12-3/TRBV12-4	few	TRBJ2-7	.	TGTGCCAGCAGTTTAGCAAATCCGCTCGAGCGGTACTTC	CASSLANPLERYF
TRBV2	many	TRBJ2-7	.	TGTGCCAGCAGTGAGAAGAGGGAGCGGGCCTACGAGCAGTACTTC	CASSEKRERAYEQYF
TRBV3-1	.	TRBJ2-7	.	TGTGCCAGCAGCCAAGAGACCGGGAACGAGCAGTACTTC	CASSQETGNEQYF
TRBV27	many	TRBJ1-2	.	TGTGCCAGCAGTTTTTCCCCCCCTGACAATAACTATGGCTACACCTTC	CASSFSPPDNNYGYTF
TRBV6-2/TRBV6-3	.	TRBJ2-5	TRBD2	TGTGCCAGCAGTTACTCGGATTTGCTAGCGGGGAAAGAGACCCAGTACTTC	CASSYSDLLAGKETQYF
TRBV20-1	.	TRBJ2-2	TRBD1	TGCAGTGCCAAGCGTCCGGGACAGGGTGCTACCGGGGAGCTGTTTTTT	CSAKRPGQGATGELFF
TRBV7-6	many	TRBJ2-1	.	TGTGCCAGCAGCTTAACGGGGTCCCCCTACAATGAGCAGTTCTTC	CASSLTGSPYNEQFF
TRBV4-1	many	TRBJ2-4	TRBD2	TGCGCCAGCAGCCAAGATTGGACTAGCGAGATGGACATTCAGTACTTC	CASSQDWTSEMDIQYF
TRBV5-5	many	TRBJ2-5	.	TGTGCCAGCAGTCTGACGGGGGATGAGACCCAGTACTTC	CASSLTGDETQYF
TRBV7-9	few	TRBJ2-5	TRBD1	TGTGCCAGCAGCCACGGTAACGCAGGGGGCGCATCCCCCGAGACCCAGTACTTC	CASSHGNAGGASPETQYF
TRBV3-1	.	TRBJ1-1	.	TGTGCCAGCAGCCAAGAAAGGGGGTCCAGGGACACTGAAGCTTTCTTT	CASSQERGSRDTEAFF
TRBV3-1	few	TRBJ1-1	.	TGTGCCAGCAGCCCAATCGGGATCTTGGGGAACACTGAAGCTTTCTTT	CASSPIGILGNTEAFF
TRBV14	many	TRBJ1-2	.	TGTGCCAGCAGCCCCCCAAAAGGGGGGGCTACGGTTGGCTACACCTTC	CASSPPKGGATVGYTF
TRBV5-1	many	TRBJ1-1	.	TGCGCCAGCAGCCTTCTGGTGGGGGCTGAAGCTTTCTTT	CASSLLVGAEAFF
TRBV19	few	TRBJ2-7	.	TGTGCCAGTAGTATAGGAGGACAGTCCTCCTACGAGCAGTACTTC	CASSIGGQSSYEQYF
TRBV24-1	many	TRBJ1-2	.	TGTGCCACCAGTGATTCCTTGGAAGACTATGGCTACACCTTC	CATSDSLEDYGYTF
TRBV28	many	TRBJ2-7	.	TGTGCCAGCAGTCCACCCGGACAAAACGAGCAGTACTTC	CASSPPGQNEQYF
TRBV5-6	few	TRBJ2-7	.	TGTGCCAGCAGCCCCATGTTAGGCAGGGACTCCTACGAGCAGTACTTC	CASSPMLGRDSYEQYF
TRBV27	many	TRBJ1-4	.	TGTGCCAGCAGCCAAAATGAAAAACTGTTTTTT	CASSQNEKLFF
TRBV5-4	.	TRBJ2-7	.	TGTGCCGGCAGCTTCGGGACGACCTACGAGCAGTACTTC	CAGSFGTTYEQYF
TRBV4-1	.	TRBJ2-5	TRBD2	TGCGCCAGCAGCCAAGAGTGGACTAGCCTCCAAGAGACCCAGTACTTC	CASSQEWTSLQETQYF
TRBV10-3	.	TRBJ2-1	TRBD2	TGTGCCATCAGTGAGTGGGGGGGCTACAATGAGCAGTTCTTC	CAISEWGGYNEQFF
TRBV19	few	TRBJ2-1	.	TGTGCCAGTAGTATAGATTTAACCAACAATGAGCAGTTCTTC	CASSIDLTNNEQFF
TRBV12-3/TRBV12-4	many	TRBJ2-5	.	TGTGCCAGCAGTTTATGGAGAAAAGAGACCCAGTACTTC	CASSLWRKETQYF
TRBV4-3	many	TRBJ2-7	TRBD2	TGCGCCAGCAGCCCCGGACTAGCGGGAGGGGTCTACGAGCAGTACTTC	CASSPGLAGGVYEQYF